A single sample is the source of the 2 T cell receptor beta chains below, sequenced in a study of T-cell memory formation after mild COVID-19. TCRdb processed the 5' RACE reads anew with MiXCR; each CDR3 protein has one entry. The sample has fewer than 35,000 distinct CDR3 sequences; 16% are singletons. The source material was PBMCs or a T cell subset sorted from them (not recorded which). These TCRs come from an adult who had mild COVID-19 (a few samples of this study predate the infection). Cell type and time point are not known.

This clonotype was recorded at least ten times. V is TRBV9 and J is TRBJ2-3, with 7 nucleotides matching TRBD1. The CDR3 is made up of 17 amino acids. The germline CDR1 and CDR2 sequences are SGDLS and YYNGEE. The trim removed 4 bases at V and 1 base at J, leaving 12 bases unmatched. CDR3: CASSLTWDSLRTDTQYF. CDR3 nucleotide sequence: TGTGCCAGCAGCCTCACTTGGGACAGCCTTCGCACAGATACGCAGTATTTT.

This clonotype was picked up a small number of times. CDR3 DNA: TGTGCCAGCAGCTTAGGGATGCGGGGACGTAAGAACACTGAAGCTTTCTTT. It specifies CASSLGMRGRKNTEAFF. The chain combines TRBV7-9 with TRBJ1-1; D perhaps matches TRBD1 (5 bases). V dropped 1 base and J dropped 1 base, with 16 bases sitting between them. This CDR3 spans 17 amino acids. Germline V gene lookup returns CDR1 SEHNR and CDR2 FQNEAQ (reference sequence).